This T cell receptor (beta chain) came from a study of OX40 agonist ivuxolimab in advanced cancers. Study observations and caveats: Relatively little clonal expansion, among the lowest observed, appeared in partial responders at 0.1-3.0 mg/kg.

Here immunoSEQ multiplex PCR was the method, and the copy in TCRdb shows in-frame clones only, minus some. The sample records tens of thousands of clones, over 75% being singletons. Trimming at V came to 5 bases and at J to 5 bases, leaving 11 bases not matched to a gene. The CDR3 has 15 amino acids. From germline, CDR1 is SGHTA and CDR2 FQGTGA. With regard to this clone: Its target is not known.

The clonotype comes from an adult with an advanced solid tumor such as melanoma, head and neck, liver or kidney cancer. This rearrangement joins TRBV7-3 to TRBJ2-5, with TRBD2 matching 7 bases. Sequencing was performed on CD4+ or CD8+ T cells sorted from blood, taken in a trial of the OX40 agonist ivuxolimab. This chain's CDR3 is CASSPFAGEGETQYF. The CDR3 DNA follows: TGTGCCAGCAGCCCATTCGCCGGGGAGGGGGAGACCCAGTACTTC.